This passage covers 23 T cell receptor beta chains from one sample sequenced in a study of lymphopenia after photon versus proton radiotherapy. Profiled with immunoSEQ multiplex PCR; TCRdb holds only in-frame clones, not every one. The table has under 20,000 clones, around nine tenths seen once. Sample: peripheral blood, taken from a patient treated with photon-based radiotherapy. The receptors come from a man aged 60 to 69 with pancreatic cancer.

The J gene is TRBJ2-3, the V gene TRBV2; the match to TRBD2 covers 13 bases. V lost 3 bases and J lost 6; bases outside the gene matches: 12. Germline CDR1 and CDR2: SNHLY and FYNNEI. CDR3 length equals 18 residues. CDR3 DNA: TGTGCCAGCAGTGACCATACTAGCGGGGGGGGTATAATTGATACGCAGTATTTT. This encodes CASSDHTSGGGIIDTQYF. The complete variable domain, with remaining parts taken from reference TRBV2 and TRBJ2-3, reads EPEVTQTPSHQVTQMGQEVILRCVPISNHLYFYWYRQILGQKVEFLVSFYNNEISEKSEIFDDQFSVERPDGSNFTLKIRSTKLEDSAMYFCASSDHTSGGGIIDTQYFGPGTRLTVL.

The chain has TRBV12-5 and TRBJ2-5; a weak D match, TRBD2 (6 bases). Germline CDR1 is LGHNT and CDR2 is FRNRAP. The CDR3 is made up of 15 amino acids. The V gene lost 6 bases and the J gene lost 0 bases, with 14 bases spanning the gap. CDR3 amino acids: CASGPGLLYQETQYF. CDR3 coding DNA: TGTGCTAGTGGCCCGGGACTTTTGTACCAAGAGACCCAGTACTTC.

The J gene is TRBJ2-5, the V gene TRBV9; D not resolved. The CDR3 consists of 15 residues. Trimming left V 0 bases short and J 0 bases short, with 9 bases between. Per germline, CDR1 SGDLS and CDR2 YYNGEE. CDR3 sequence reads: CASSVGLGNQETQYF. As DNA, the CDR3 is TGTGCCAGCAGCGTAGGTTTAGGAAACCAAGAGACCCAGTACTTC.

The chain combines TRBV5-1 with TRBJ1-2, with D uncertain. This CDR3 has 15 residues. The germline gives CDR1 SGHRS, CDR2 YFSETQ. V was trimmed by 0 bases and J by 2 bases, leaving 11 bases between them. The CDR3 here is CASSLGFTGNYGYTF. In nucleotides, the CDR3 is TGCGCCAGCAGCTTGGGGTTCACGGGAAACTATGGCTACACCTTC.

J is TRBJ1-1 and V is TRBV29-1; D is unresolved. Germline V gene lookup returns CDR1 SQVTM and CDR2 ANQGSEA. CDR3 length equals 15 residues. Trimming removed 2 bases from V and 0 bases from J, with 13 bases in between. The DNA for the CDR3 is TGCAGCGTTGAACCTGGCTGGGCGATGAACACTGAAGCTTTCTTT. It translates to CSVEPGWAMNTEAFF.

The J gene is TRBJ1-2, the V gene TRBV6-9; 8 bases agree with TRBD1. CDR1 is MNHGY and CDR2 is SVAAGI in the germline V gene. Trimming removed 5 bases from V and 7 bases from J; junction bases left unmatched: 0. The CDR3 runs 11 residues. This CDR3 reads CASSGTGGYTF. CDR3 DNA: TGTGCCAGCAGTGGGACAGGTGGCTACACCTTC.

This chain uses TRBV11-2 with TRBJ2-7, with D uncertain. The CDR3 is made up of 11 amino acids. Germline lookup yields CDR1 SGHAT and CDR2 FQNNGV. Trimming cost V 5 bases and J 4 bases, with 6 bases left between them. The CDR3 spells CASSPLYEQYF. The CDR3 nucleotides read TGTGCCAGCAGCCCCTTATACGAGCAGTACTTC.

The J gene is TRBJ2-1, the V gene TRBV11-3; D uncertain. Germline CDR1 is SGHNT and CDR2 is YENEEA. The CDR3 extends over 15 amino acids. The V end lost 1 base, the J end lost 7 bases, and 14 bases lay between the germline ends. CDR3 sequence (DNA): TGTGCCAGCAGCTTAGGGGCAACACACAGAAATGAGCAGTTCTTC. Translated, it gives CASSLGATHRNEQFF.

The chain couples TRBV18 to TRBJ2-5; perhaps TRBD2 as D (6 bases). V dropped 1 base and J dropped 3 bases, with 12 bases sitting between them. The germline V gene has CDR1 KGHSH and CDR2 LQKENI. The CDR3 extends over 15 amino acids. This CDR3 reads CASSPRDGLKETQYF. In DNA form, the CDR3 reads TGTGCCAGCTCACCACGGGACGGACTAAAAGAGACCCAGTACTTC.

The V call is TRBV19, the J call TRBJ1-2; TRBD1 agrees at 7 bases. Germline lookup yields CDR1 LNHDA and CDR2 SQIVND (reference sequence). V lost 11 bases to trimming and J lost 5 bases; unmatched junction nucleotides: 17. The CDR3 covers 15 residues. CDR3 residues: CASKRGQGGQYGYTF. The CDR3, as DNA: TGTGCCTCTAAGCGTGGGCAGGGGGGCCAGTATGGCTACACCTTC.

By share of the sample, this clone is medium-sized (0.01 to 0.1%). The chain couples TRBV7-6 to TRBJ1-1; tentative D call: TRBD1 (5 bases). The CDR3 has 13 residues. With 8 bases removed from V and 0 bases from J, the gap between germline ends came to 10 bases. The germline V gene encodes CDR1 SGHVS and CDR2 FNYEAQ. In nucleotides, the CDR3 is TGTGCCAGCGGGGGGGAAATGAACACTGAAGCTTTCTTT. It yields the protein CASGGEMNTEAFF.

This chain uses TRBV5-1 with TRBJ1-4; D is uncertain. V gave up 0 bases and J gave up 12 bases, with 12 bases separating them. The CDR3 extends over 13 amino acids. CDR1 SGHRS and CDR2 YFSETQ come from the germline V gene. Here the CDR3 DNA reads TGCGCCAGCAGCTTGGACCGTAATCGGGAACTGTTTTTT. Its protein is CASSLDRNRELFF.

This chain links TRBV4-3 with TRBJ2-2, with D possibly TRBD1 on 5 matching bases. CDR3 length: 15 residues. V shed 4 bases and J shed 6 bases, with 15 bases lying between them. The V gene's germline CDR1 is LGHNA and CDR2 YSLEER. CDR3 nucleotides: TGCGCCAGCAGCCGGGGCCTTGAAGGGTCCGGGGAGCTGTTTTTT. Amino acid sequence: CASSRGLEGSGELFF.

The CDR3 region is CASSPLDPGTGNSPLHF. For the CDR3, the DNA is TGTGCCAGCTCACCACTGGACCCCGGGACGGGAAATTCACCCCTCCACTTT. The chain joins TRBV18 to TRBJ1-6, with D maybe TRBD1 (5 bases). With 1 base removed from V and 7 bases from J, the gap between germline ends came to 17 bases. The CDR3 spans 17 residues. Germline assignment: CDR1 KGHSH and CDR2 LQKENI.

In its sample, this clone was seen once. This chain uses TRBV19 with TRBJ2-2, with TRBD2 matching 7 bases. CDR3 length: 15 amino acids. J lost 0 bases, V lost 4 bases, and 2 bases had no gene match. The germline gives CDR1 LNHDA, CDR2 SQIVND (reference sequence). CDR3 in amino acids: CASSSGGSNTGELFF. As DNA, the CDR3 is TGTGCCAGTAGTAGCGGGGGATCGAACACCGGGGAGCTGTTTTTT.

The chain links TRBV6-6 to TRBJ1-3; D unresolved. The ends were cut back, 4 bases at V and 2 bases at J, with 15 bases in the middle. From germline, CDR1 is MNHNY and CDR2 SVGAGI (reference sequence). The CDR3 extends over 16 amino acids. CDR3 nucleotides: TGTGCCAGCAGTTCGGATCCGCGAGGAGCTGGAAACACCATATATTTT. This codes for CASSSDPRGAGNTIYF.

The chain is built from TRBV2 and TRBJ1-3; D may be TRBD1 (5 bases). The germline CDR1 and CDR2 sequences are SNHLY and FYNNEI. Trimming shortened V by 6 bases and J by 8 bases, and 23 bases separated the two germline ends. The CDR3 runs 16 residues. The CDR3 loop is CASSPNGGAAGDTIYF. The CDR3, as DNA: TGTGCCAGCAGCCCCAATGGCGGGGCCGCCGGAGACACCATATATTTT.

The gene calls are TRBV19 and TRBJ2-5, with 7 nucleotides matching TRBD1. TRBJ2-7 explains the end of the DNA better; the J call may be wrong. Germline V gene lookup returns CDR1 LNHDA and CDR2 SQIVND (reference sequence). The length of the CDR3 is 16 residues. CDR3 DNA sequence: TGTGCCAGTAGCCCAACCAAGACAGGGCTATCCTACGAGCAGTACTTC. Protein product: CASSPTKTGLSYEQYF.

V is TRBV2 and J is TRBJ1-2; D gene ambiguous. Trimming pared 8 bases from V and 0 bases from J, leaving 7 bases between. Germline values: CDR1 SNHLY, CDR2 FYNNEI. The CDR3 runs 12 residues. CDR3: CASSRANYGYTF. The DNA for the CDR3 is TGTGCCAGCTCAAGGGCTAACTATGGCTACACCTTC.

The rearrangement joins TRBV10-3 to TRBJ2-5, with 8 bases matching TRBD1. Germline CDR1 is ENHRY and CDR2 is SYGVKD. This CDR3 spans 17 amino acids. V shed 0 bases and J 1 base; nucleotides not matched to a gene: 7. Written as DNA, the CDR3 is TGTGCCATCAGTGAGTCGAAACAGGGGGGCCTCCAAGAGACCCAGTACTTC. Translating it yields CAISESKQGGLQETQYF.

V is TRBV6-4 and J is TRBJ2-3; 12 bases match TRBD2. J lost 2 bases, V lost 4 bases, and 4 bases had no gene match. From germline, CDR1 is MRHNA and CDR2 SNTAGT. The CDR3 extends over 16 amino acids. CDR3 bases: TGTGCCAGCAGTGCCGCTAGCGGGGGGGCCACAGATACGCAGTATTTT. As protein: CASSAASGGATDTQYF.

This chain uses TRBV6-1 with TRBJ2-7; TRBD1 matches at 9 bases. The ends lost 10 bases at V and 0 bases at J; junction bases unmatched: 7. The CDR3 spans 14 residues. The germline gives CDR1 MNHNS, CDR2 SASEGT. The CDR3 region is CATYGQGSSYEQYF. The CDR3 bases are TGTGCCACCTACGGACAGGGGAGCTCCTACGAGCAGTACTTC.

The J gene is TRBJ1-6, the V gene TRBV19; D remains unclear. This CDR3 spans 15 amino acids. Deletions cut 7 bases from V and 13 bases from J, with 23 bases between. CDR1 is LNHDA, CDR2 SQIVND, per germline (reference sequence). The CDR3 DNA sequence: TGTGCCAGTAAGGATCCGGGAGCGGCCATTCAGCCCCTCCACTTT. Translation: CASKDPGAAIQPLHF. Full variable domain (remainder filled in from reference TRBV19 and TRBJ1-6): DGGITQSPKYLFRKEGQNVTLSCEQNLNHDAMYWYRQDPGQGLRLIYYSQIVNDFQKGDIAEGYSVSREKKESFPLTVTSAQKNPTAFYLCASKDPGAAIQPLHFGNGTRLTVT.